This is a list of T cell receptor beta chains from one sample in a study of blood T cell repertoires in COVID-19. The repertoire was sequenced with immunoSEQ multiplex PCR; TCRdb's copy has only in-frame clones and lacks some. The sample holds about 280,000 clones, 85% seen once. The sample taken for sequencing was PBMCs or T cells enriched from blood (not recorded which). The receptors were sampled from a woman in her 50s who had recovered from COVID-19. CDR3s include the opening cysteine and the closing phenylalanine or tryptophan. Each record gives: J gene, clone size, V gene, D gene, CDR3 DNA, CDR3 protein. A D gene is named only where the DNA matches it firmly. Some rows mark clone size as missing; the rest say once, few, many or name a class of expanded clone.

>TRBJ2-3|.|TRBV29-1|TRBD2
TGCAGCGTTCGGTCTAGCGGGACTAGGGGGGATACGCAGTATTTT
CSVRSSGTRGDTQYF
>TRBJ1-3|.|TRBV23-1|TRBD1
TGCGCCAGCAGTCAAACCGGGACAGGGAAAGGATTTGGAAACACCATATATTTT
CASSQTGTGKGFGNTIYF
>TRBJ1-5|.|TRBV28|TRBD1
TGTGCCAGCAGTTTACCGACAGGGGGCAATCAGCCCCAGCATTTT
CASSLPTGGNQPQHF
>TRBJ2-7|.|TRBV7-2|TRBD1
TGTGCCAGCAGCAATAACTTAGACAGGGACTACGAGCAGTACTTC
CASSNNLDRDYEQYF
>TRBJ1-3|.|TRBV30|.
TGTGCCTGGACAGGGGGAAACACCATATATTTT
CAWTGGNTIYF
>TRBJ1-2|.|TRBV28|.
TGTGCCAGCAGTTCAGCGTCCTGGTATGGCTACACCTTC
CASSSASWYGYTF
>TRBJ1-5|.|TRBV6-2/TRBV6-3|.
TGTGCCAGCAGCCCCCCGGGGGTTCGCAATCAGCCCCAGCATTTT
CASSPPGVRNQPQHF
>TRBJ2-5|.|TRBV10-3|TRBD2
TGTGCCACAAAACTAGCGGGGGACCAAGAGACCCAGTACTTC
CATKLAGDQETQYF
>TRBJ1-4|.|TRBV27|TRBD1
TGTGCCAGCAGTCCCAACAGGGGTAATGAAAAACTGTTTTTT
CASSPNRGNEKLFF
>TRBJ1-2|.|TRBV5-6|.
TGTGCCAGCAGCTTGGCCCGAGGATATAACTATGGCTACACCTTC
CASSLARGYNYGYTF
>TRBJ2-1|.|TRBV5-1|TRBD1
TGCGCCAGCAGCGTCGGACAGGCTTTTATCAATGAGCAGTTCTTC
CASSVGQAFINEQFF
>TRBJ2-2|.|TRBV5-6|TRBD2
TGTGCCAGCAGCTTGCCTTCTGGGGGGGCCGGGGAGCTGTTTTTT
CASSLPSGGAGELFF
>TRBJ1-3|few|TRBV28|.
TGTGCCAGCAGTACAGGGGGAAACACCATATATTTT
CASSTGGNTIYF